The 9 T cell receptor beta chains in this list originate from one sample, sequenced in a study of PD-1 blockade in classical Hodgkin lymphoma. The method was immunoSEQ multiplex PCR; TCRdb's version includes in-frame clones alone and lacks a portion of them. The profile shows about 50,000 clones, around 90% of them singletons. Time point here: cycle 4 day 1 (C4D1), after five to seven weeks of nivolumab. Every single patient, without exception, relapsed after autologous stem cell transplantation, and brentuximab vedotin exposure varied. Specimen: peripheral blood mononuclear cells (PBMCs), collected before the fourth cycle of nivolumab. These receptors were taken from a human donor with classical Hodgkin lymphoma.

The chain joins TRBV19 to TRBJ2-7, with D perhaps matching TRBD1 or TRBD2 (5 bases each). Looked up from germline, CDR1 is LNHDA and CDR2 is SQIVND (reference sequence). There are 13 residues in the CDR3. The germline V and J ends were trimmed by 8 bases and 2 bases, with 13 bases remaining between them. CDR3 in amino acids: CASAEGPAYEQYF. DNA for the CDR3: TGTGCCAGTGCCGAGGGGCCGGCCTACGAGCAGTACTTC.

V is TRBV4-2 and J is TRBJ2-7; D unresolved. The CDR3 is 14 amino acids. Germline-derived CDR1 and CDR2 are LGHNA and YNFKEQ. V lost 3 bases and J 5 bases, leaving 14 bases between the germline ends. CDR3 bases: TGTGCCAGCAGCCAGGTCTTTGGGAAGAACGAGCAGTACTTC. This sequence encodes CASSQVFGKNEQYF.

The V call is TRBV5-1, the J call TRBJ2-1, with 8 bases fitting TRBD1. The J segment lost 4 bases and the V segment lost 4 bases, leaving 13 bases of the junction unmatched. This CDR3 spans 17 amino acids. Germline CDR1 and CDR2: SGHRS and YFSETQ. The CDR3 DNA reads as TGCGCCAGCAGCCGATCTCAGGGGGCGATTCTTTACAATGAGCAGTTCTTC. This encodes CASSRSQGAILYNEQFF.

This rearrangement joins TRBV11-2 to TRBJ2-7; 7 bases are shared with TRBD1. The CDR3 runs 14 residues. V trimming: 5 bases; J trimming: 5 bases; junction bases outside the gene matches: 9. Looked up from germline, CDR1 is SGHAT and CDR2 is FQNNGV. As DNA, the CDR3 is TGTGCCAGCAGCGGGCGACAGGGAGTCCACGAGCAGTACTTC. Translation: CASSGRQGVHEQYF.

CDR3 nucleotide sequence: TGTGCCAGCAGTTATTCAGGGGACTACGAGCAGTACTTC. Translating gives CASSYSGDYEQYF. This chain uses TRBV6-5 with TRBJ2-7, with TRBD1 as a possible D gene (6 bases). CDR3 length: 13 residues. The germline V gene has CDR1 MNHEY and CDR2 SVGAGI. V dropped 3 bases and J dropped 3 bases, with 9 bases sitting between them.

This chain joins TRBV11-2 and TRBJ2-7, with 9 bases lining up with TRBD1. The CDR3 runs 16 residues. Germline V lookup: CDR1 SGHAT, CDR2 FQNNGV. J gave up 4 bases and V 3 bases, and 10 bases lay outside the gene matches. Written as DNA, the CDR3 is TGTGCCAGCAGCTTTCCGTCCGGGACAGGGCTGTACGAGCAGTACTTC. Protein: CASSFPSGTGLYEQYF. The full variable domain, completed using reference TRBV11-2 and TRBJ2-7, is EAGVAQSPRYKIIEKRQSVAFWCNPISGHATLYWYQQILGQGPKLLIQFQNNGVVDDSQLPKDRFSAERLKGVDSTLKIQPAKLEDSAVYLCASSFPSGTGLYEQYFGPGTRLTVT.

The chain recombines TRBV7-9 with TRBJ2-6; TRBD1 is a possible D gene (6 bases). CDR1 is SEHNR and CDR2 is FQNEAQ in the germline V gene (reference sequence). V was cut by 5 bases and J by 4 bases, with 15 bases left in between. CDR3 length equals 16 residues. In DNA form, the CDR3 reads TGTGCCAGCAGCCCATACAGGGATTCGGGGGCCAACGTCCTGACTTTC. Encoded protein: CASSPYRDSGANVLTF.

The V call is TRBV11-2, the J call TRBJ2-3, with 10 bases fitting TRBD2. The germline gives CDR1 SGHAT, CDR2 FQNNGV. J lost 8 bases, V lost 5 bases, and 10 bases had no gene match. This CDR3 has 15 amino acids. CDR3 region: CASSPLAGVRGTQYF. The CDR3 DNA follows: TGTGCCAGCAGCCCGCTAGCGGGAGTCCGTGGTACGCAGTATTTT. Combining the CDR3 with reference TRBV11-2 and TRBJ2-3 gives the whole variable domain EAGVAQSPRYKIIEKRQSVAFWCNPISGHATLYWYQQILGQGPKLLIQFQNNGVVDDSQLPKDRFSAERLKGVDSTLKIQPAKLEDSAVYLCASSPLAGVRGTQYFGPGTRLTVL.

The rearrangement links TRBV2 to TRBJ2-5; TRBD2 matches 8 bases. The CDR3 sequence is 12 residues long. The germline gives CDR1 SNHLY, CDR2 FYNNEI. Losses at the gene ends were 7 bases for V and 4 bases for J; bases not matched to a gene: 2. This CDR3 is CASIGGGETQYF. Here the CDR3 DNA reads TGTGCCAGCATCGGGGGGGGAGAGACCCAGTACTTC. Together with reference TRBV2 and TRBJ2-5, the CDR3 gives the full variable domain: EPEVTQTPSHQVTQMGQEVILRCVPISNHLYFYWYRQILGQKVEFLVSFYNNEISEKSEIFDDQFSVERPDGSNFTLKIRSTKLEDSAMYFCASIGGGETQYFGPGTRLLVL.